One sample yielded the 10 T cell receptor beta chains listed below, sequenced in a study of blood T cell repertoires in COVID-19. Measured with immunoSEQ multiplex PCR; TCRdb has only the in-frame clones, and not every one. The sample lists over 130,000 clones; over 70% were seen once. The source material was peripheral blood. These receptors all come from a man aged 55-75 years with active or convalescent COVID-19.

The chain carries TRBV7-9 and TRBJ1-4; D is unresolved. The CDR3 has 15 amino acids. The germline CDR1 and CDR2 sequences are SEHNR and FQNEAQ (reference sequence). Trimming removed 1 base from V and 4 bases from J, with 10 bases in between. In nucleotides, the CDR3 is TGTGCCAGCAGCTTAGGCCCGGGGATTAATGAAAAACTGTTTTTT. Translated: CASSLGPGINEKLFF.

The genes are TRBV28 and TRBJ2-6; TRBD2 is a possible D gene (7 bases). The V end lost 5 bases, the J end lost 0 bases, and 11 bases lay between the germline ends. Per the germline V gene, CDR1 is MDHEN and CDR2 is SYDVKM. The CDR3 is 16 amino acids. This chain's CDR3 is CASSGGGYSGANVLTF. In nucleotides, the CDR3 is TGTGCCAGCAGTGGGGGGGGCTACTCTGGGGCCAACGTCCTGACTTTC.

The rearrangement uses TRBV9 and TRBJ1-1, with TRBD1 as a possible D gene (6 bases). With 5 bases removed from V and 1 base from J, the gap between germline ends came to 12 bases. This CDR3 is built from 14 residues. The germline V gene encodes CDR1 SGDLS and CDR2 YYNGEE. For the CDR3, the DNA is TGTGCCAGCAGAGCCGGACAGCCGAACACTGAAGCTTTCTTT. It encodes CASRAGQPNTEAFF.

The CDR3 DNA follows: TGTGCCAGCAGTGGACTGTTAGGGAGCAATCAGCCCCAGCATTTT. Encoded protein: CASSGLLGSNQPQHF. The chain has TRBV6-2 or TRBV6-3 and TRBJ1-5; D is unresolved. Germline V lookup: CDR1 MNHEY, CDR2 SVGEGT. The CDR3 covers 15 residues. V shed 5 bases and J shed 1 base, with 12 bases lying between them.

V usage is TRBV5-1 and J usage is TRBJ2-1, with D tentatively TRBD2 (6 bases). The CDR3 loop spans 15 amino acids. Trimming removed 0 bases at V and 4 bases at J, with 11 bases between. CDR1 is SGHRS and CDR2 is YFSETQ in the germline V gene. CDR3 sequence (DNA): TGCGCCAGCAGCTTGGTTCCGGGAGCGTACAATGAGCAGTTCTTC. It yields the protein CASSLVPGAYNEQFF.

The V and J genes are TRBV2 and TRBJ1-2; 9 bases are a match to TRBD1. Germline CDR1 and CDR2: SNHLY and FYNNEI. This CDR3 comprises 16 residues. After removal of 2 bases from V and 8 bases from J, the junction contained 12 bases not matched to a gene. This CDR3 is CASSESAGDRVSGYTF. The CDR3 coding sequence is TGTGCCAGCAGTGAATCCGCGGGGGACAGGGTATCCGGCTACACCTTC.

The chain uses TRBV7-3 and TRBJ2-4, with D tentatively TRBD2 (6 bases). CDR1 and CDR2 (germline): SGHTA, FQGTGA. The CDR3 totals 16 residues. Trimming cost V 2 bases and J 1 base, with 12 bases left between them. CDR3 in DNA: TGTGCCAGCAGCTTAGGGGCCGGGGGTGCCAAAAACATTCAGTACTTC. As protein: CASSLGAGGAKNIQYF.

The chain uses TRBV30 and TRBJ1-5; a possible D gene is TRBD1 (6 bases). Germline V gene data show CDR1 as GTSNPN and CDR2 as SVGIG (reference sequence). CDR3 length equals 15 residues. The V and J ends lost 7 bases and 2 bases respectively, with 18 bases between them. CDR3 sequence reads: CASSQGIAGNQPQHF. CDR3 sequence (DNA): TGTGCCTCCAGCCAGGGGATCGCCGGCAATCAGCCCCAGCATTTT.

The rearrangement joins TRBV5-4 to TRBJ2-3; 7 bases agree with TRBD1. The trim removed 2 bases at V and 2 bases at J, leaving 5 bases unmatched. The CDR3 has 15 residues. The germline gives CDR1 SGHNT, CDR2 YYREEE (reference sequence). This CDR3 is CASSFPQGLTDTQYF. The CDR3 DNA reads TGTGCCAGCAGCTTCCCACAGGGGCTCACAGATACGCAGTATTTT.

The V call is TRBV28, the J call TRBJ1-4, with D unclear. The V end lost 3 bases, the J end lost 8 bases, and 19 bases lay between the germline ends. Germline V gives CDR1 MDHEN, CDR2 SYDVKM. This CDR3 spans 16 amino acids. The CDR3 loop reads CASSLAQVGRGEKLFF. The CDR3 region has the DNA TGTGCCAGCAGTTTGGCGCAGGTCGGGAGAGGGGAAAAACTGTTTTTT.